These T cell receptor beta chains were read from a single sample in a study of cytomegalovirus exposure and HLA in healthy donors. Assay used: immunoSEQ multiplex PCR; TCRdb lists only in-frame clones, some missing. In the table there are roughly 180,000 clones, approximately 84% of which are singletons. The specimen was PBMCs. The receptors were sampled from a man aged 30-40 years in good health and CMV-seronegative. The CDR3 runs from the conserved cysteine through the conserved F or W. The D gene is left open where the match is weak. Clone size is stated in some rows and not others, as once, few, many or a class when expanded.

d_call: -
clone_size: -
v_call: TRBV7-8
j_call: TRBJ2-5
cdr3_aa: CASSLEQRETQYF
cdr3_nt: TGTGCCAGCAGCTTAGAACAGAGAGAGACCCAGTACTTC

d_call: -
clone_size: -
v_call: TRBV13
j_call: TRBJ2-3
cdr3_aa: CASSGSFGQQSTDTQYF
cdr3_nt: TGTGCCAGCAGCGGGTCGTTTGGACAACAAAGCACAGATACGCAGTATTTT

d_call: TRBD1
clone_size: -
v_call: TRBV6-1
j_call: TRBJ1-6
cdr3_aa: CASSGQGSSYNSPLHF
cdr3_nt: TGTGCCAGCAGTGGACAGGGGAGCTCCTATAATTCACCCCTCCACTTT

d_call: TRBD1
clone_size: -
v_call: TRBV28
j_call: TRBJ1-5
cdr3_aa: CASSPPGTGNSNQPQHF
cdr3_nt: TGTGCCAGCAGCCCGCCCGGGACAGGGAATAGCAATCAGCCCCAGCATTTT

d_call: TRBD1
clone_size: once
v_call: TRBV19
j_call: TRBJ2-7
cdr3_aa: CASSRTGVFGEQYF
cdr3_nt: TGTGCCAGTAGTCGGACAGGCGTTTTTGGCGAGCAGTACTTC

d_call: -
clone_size: -
v_call: TRBV7-9
j_call: TRBJ2-7
cdr3_aa: CSSSYAKNEQYF
cdr3_nt: TGTTCCAGCAGCTACGCTAAGAACGAGCAGTACTTC

d_call: -
clone_size: once
v_call: TRBV19
j_call: TRBJ2-1
cdr3_aa: CASSIDITSSYNEQFF
cdr3_nt: TGTGCCAGTAGTATAGATATCACTAGCTCCTACAATGAGCAGTTCTTC

d_call: TRBD1
clone_size: few
v_call: TRBV7-3
j_call: TRBJ2-7
cdr3_aa: CASSLGQGAGEQYF
cdr3_nt: TGTGCCAGCAGCTTAGGGCAGGGGGCTGGCGAGCAGTACTTC

d_call: -
clone_size: -
v_call: TRBV5-1
j_call: TRBJ2-3
cdr3_aa: CASSLAVMGLTDTQYF
cdr3_nt: TGCGCCAGCAGCTTGGCCGTGATGGGCCTCACAGATACGCAGTATTTT

d_call: TRBD1
clone_size: -
v_call: TRBV10-3
j_call: TRBJ1-5
cdr3_aa: CAITEDRDQPQHF
cdr3_nt: TGTGCCATCACCGAGGACAGGGATCAGCCCCAGCATTTT

d_call: TRBD1
clone_size: -
v_call: TRBV5-1
j_call: TRBJ2-7
cdr3_aa: CASRPGQGSYEQYF
cdr3_nt: TGCGCCAGCAGACCAGGACAGGGCTCCTACGAGCAGTACTTC

d_call: -
clone_size: -
v_call: TRBV30
j_call: TRBJ1-1
cdr3_aa: CAWNDRLDEAFF
cdr3_nt: TGTGCCTGGAATGACAGGTTAGATGAAGCTTTCTTT